Sequencing of this T cell receptor (beta chain) was carried out in a study of OX40 agonist ivuxolimab in advanced cancers. Regarding the research as a whole: Ivuxolimab was a fully human IgG2 agonistic monoclonal antibody targeting the costimulatory receptor OX40 (CD134). Intravenous ivuxolimab was administered to patients every 2 weeks at six dose levels: 0.01, 0.1, 0.3, 1.5, 3 and 10 mg/kg. Of the roughly 54 patients in dose escalation, some 20 had hepatocellular carcinoma, about 15 had melanoma, 9 had renal cell carcinoma and 9 had head and neck cancer. The dose-escalation cohort was 82.7% male with a mean age of about 54 years, ranging from about 20 to 85. Patients were allowed to have had prior anti-PD-1, anti-PD-L1 or anti-CTLA-4 therapy, and approximately 43% of the dose-escalation patients had previously received checkpoint inhibitors. Three dose-escalation patients achieved partial responses, one with hepatocellular carcinoma and two with cutaneous melanoma. The point of sequencing TCRbeta in the periphery was to test whether ivuxolimab changed TCR sequence diversity and drove clonal T-cell expansion. The paper covers the monotherapy dose-escalation part of the phase I ivuxolimab trial, which included N = 52 patients.

For this chain, trimming is 6 bases at the V end and 5 bases at the J end, and the number of junction bases without a gene match is 13. From its cysteine to its phenylalanine, the CDR3 spans 16 amino acids. Of the read, only the CDR3 DNA is kept; its 48 bases are in frame from base 1. CDR1 and CDR2, looked up from the germline V gene (reference sequence), are LNHDA and SQIVND. Overall study results and their limits: On average, CD8+ T cells showed more expanded clones than CD4+ T cells after ivuxolimab. Low levels of normalized T-cell clonal expansion were also shown by some nonresponding patients. The antigen specificity of the peripheral T cells that underwent clonal expansion was not determined. Clonal expansion of both CD4+ and CD8+ blood T cells was observed from baseline to week 6 at doses 0.1 to 3.0 mg/kg. In the 0.1-3.0 mg/kg groups, partial responders were among the patients with the lowest normalized peripheral clonal expansion, particularly in CD8+ T cells.

For sequencing of the TCRbeta CDR3 region, genomic DNA was extracted from the sorted cells. The immunoSEQ Assay was used for sequencing of TCRbeta CDR3 regions. TCRdb took over this immuneACCESS table, retaining in-frame rearrangements with V and J assigned. Such tables are incomplete; in checked studies, under half of the missing clones stem from an unresolved V gene, and the remainder is unexplained. Present in this sample are roughly 57,000 clones, roughly 80% of which were seen just once. The ten largest clones take up roughly an eighth of the sample. The trial excluded patients who had a history of autoimmune disease or who were on systemic immunosuppression. In every dose cohort, peripheral blood was drawn for TCR sequencing at baseline, cycle 4 day 1, and cycle 7 day 1. The samples were taken from a phase I, first-in-human, multicenter, open-label dose-escalation trial of ivuxolimab. The trial enrolled adults with locally advanced or metastatic head and neck squamous cell, hepatocellular, melanoma or renal cell carcinoma. Before TCR sequencing, CD4+ and CD8+ T cells were separately sorted from peripheral blood.

Points on this clone: The antigen this receptor binds is unknown. No much larger clone is present one base from it, and per-base qualities are unavailable.

This specimen was CD4+ or CD8+ T cells sorted from blood, taken in a trial of the OX40 agonist ivuxolimab. The sequence came from an adult with an advanced solid tumor such as melanoma, head and neck, liver or kidney cancer. The rearranged segments are TRBV19 and TRBJ1-2; the junction holds 9 bases that match TRBD1. The CDR3 sequence is CASRRIRDRDPYGYTF. The bases are TGTGCCAGTAGGAGGATCCGGGACAGGGACCCTTATGGCTACACCTTC.